This T cell receptor beta chain was obtained from a study of beta chain features in type 1 diabetes. Study information: Similarity in age, gender and cell yields was seen between patients and healthy donors. The study, taken as a whole, reports: For type 1 diabetes patients, VDJ junctions showed fewer insertions and more deletions. Patients showed naive, central memory and Treg TCRB repertoires that appeared more similar than those of healthy donors.

Sequenced material consisted of expressed TCRB transcripts (all of the isolated RNA was reverse transcribed). Some clones are missing from TCRdb's copy, which holds only in-frame ones; the method was immunoSEQ multiplex PCR. The data contain some 410,000 clones, over 10% of them singletons. The single heparinised draw taken from each donor contained around 100 mL of blood on average. This clone has a handful of counts. As yet, its antigen is unknown. The CDR3 runs to 14 residues. Per germline, CDR1 ENHRY and CDR2 SYGVKD. V was pared by 1 base and J by 6 bases, with 12 bases between. The sample taken for sequencing was naive CD4+ T cells from blood. This TCR came from a woman under 30 in good health. The gene calls are TRBV10-3 and TRBJ2-5; D might be TRBD2 (6 bases). The CDR3 sequence is CAISELEGSKTQYF. The DNA of the CDR3 is TGTGCCATCAGTGAGTTGGAGGGGTCTAAGACCCAGTACTTC.